This TCR beta chain emerged from a study of CD4 T cells in relation to SARS-CoV-2 and coronaviruses. Study-wide context: The restricting HLA molecule for shared crossreactive spike epitopes was mapped.

Deep TCR-beta sequencing used DNA from uncultured naive and memory CD4+ T cells. This table comes from immunoSEQ multiplex PCR, and its TCRdb copy is limited to in-frame clones, with some not included. This table has some 68,000 clones, about 92% appearing once. Whole-study results and caveats: Memory recall responses, not primary responses primed in culture, are what the assay detects. Approximately 65% of donors had memory CD4+ clonotypes crossrecognizing SARS-CoV-2 and common cold coronavirus spike.

V shed 4 bases and J 3 bases; nucleotides not matched to a gene: 7. The germline CDR1 and CDR2 sequences are SGHRS and YFSETQ. This CDR3 is built from 15 residues. Before the COVID-19 pandemic, during about 2011-2019, CD4+ T cells were taken from unexposed donors. Concerning this clone: The antigen remains undetermined.

Sequenced input: naive CD4+ T cells from PBMCs. Subset given: naive CD4+ T cells isolated by negative enrichment. V and J are TRBV5-1 and TRBJ1-1; TRBD1 matches 9 bases. The TCR comes from a human donor in good health. In nucleotides, the CDR3 is TGCGCCAGCAGCGCCTCCGGGACAGGGTACACTGAAGCTTTCTTT. This translates into CASSASGTGYTEAFF.